Listed here is a single TCR beta chain. This clonotype was detected a few times. Its binding antigen is unknown. Per-nucleotide qualities are absent, and no much larger clonotype sits a single base away. The instrument given in TCRdb is Illumina HiSeq 1500. TCRdb reran the public reads through fastp at Q25 and MiXCR, keeping productive beta chains. Each entry merges the rows of one CDR3 protein and shows their most common DNA and genes. The sample table shows 150,000 to 200,000 distinct CDR3 sequences, and about 20% are seen once. Less than 3% of the sample comes from the top ten. This sample was included in a study of T cell repertoires in cytomegalovirus infection (dated by TCRdb to about 2019). As for the study more broadly: Donor HLA type was relevant to the analysis, because carriage of CMV infection together with the matching HLA type was indicated by public TCR beta signatures.

General findings and caveats noted by the study authors: In both this cohort and an independent approximately 400-donor cohort, the cumulative frequency of public TCR beta family members distinguished carriers of CMV infection plus the relevant HLA type. The ex vivo response was dominated by HLA-C-restricted CMV-specific TCR beta clonotypes, which also provided the single most frequent clonotype in two of eight donors.

V and J are truncated by 0 bases and 4 bases respectively, leaving an intervening sequence of 6 bases. The CDR3 numbers 13 residues from cysteine through phenylalanine. The retained sequence is limited to the CDR3, 39 bases, with the frame set at the first base. CDR1 and CDR2, looked up from the germline V gene (reference sequence), are LNHDA and SQIVND. Source material: PBMCs. The source is a human donor in good health (CMV status not recorded). Some clones in this sample may be carry-over from other donors' samples. The chain employs TRBV19 and TRBJ1-2, with the D segment identity uncertain. The bases are TGTGCCAGTAGTATAGACCTAGTCTATGGCTACACCTTC. It is translated as CASSIDLVYGYTF. With all but the CDR3 taken from the reference TRBV19 and TRBJ1-2 genes, the full variable domain is: DGGITQSPKYLFRKEGQNVTLSCEQNLNHDAMYWYRQDPGQGLRLIYYSQIVNDFQKGDIAEGYSVSREKKESFPLTVTSAQKNPTAFYLCASSIDLVYGYTFGSGTRLTVV.